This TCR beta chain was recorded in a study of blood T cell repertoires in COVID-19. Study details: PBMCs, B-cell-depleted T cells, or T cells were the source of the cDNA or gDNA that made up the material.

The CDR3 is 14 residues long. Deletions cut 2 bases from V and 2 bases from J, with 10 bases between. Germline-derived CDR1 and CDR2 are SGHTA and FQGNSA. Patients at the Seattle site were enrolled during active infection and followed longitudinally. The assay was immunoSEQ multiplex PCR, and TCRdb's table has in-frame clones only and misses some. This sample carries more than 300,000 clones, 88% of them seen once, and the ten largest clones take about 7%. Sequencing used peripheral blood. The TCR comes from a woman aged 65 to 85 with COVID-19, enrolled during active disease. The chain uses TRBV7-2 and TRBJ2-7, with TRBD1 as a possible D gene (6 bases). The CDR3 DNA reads TGTGCCAGCAGCTTATGGGACACTGCCTACGAGCAGTACTTC. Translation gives CASSLWDTAYEQYF. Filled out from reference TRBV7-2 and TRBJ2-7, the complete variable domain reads GAGVSQSPSNKVTEKGKDVELRCDPISGHTALYWYRQSLGQGLEFLIYFQGNSAPDKSGLPSDRFSAERTGGSVSTLTIQRTQQEDSAVYLCASSLWDTAYEQYFGPGTRLTVT.